A single sample is the source of the 29 T cell receptor beta chains below, sequenced in a study of tumor-infiltrating lymphocytes in oesophageal squamous cell carcinoma. TCRdb itself ran the PCR reads through MiXCR, one entry per CDR3 protein. Of 9,500 to 15,000 distinct CDR3 sequences listed, around 54% are singletons. Sequenced: esophageal tumor tissue. All receptors derive from a female donor with esophageal squamous cell carcinoma.

The J gene is TRBJ2-5, the V gene TRBV7-3; D is perhaps TRBD2 (6 bases). The end of the DNA is better explained by TRBJ2-1, so the J call may be wrong. The CDR3 has 15 residues. Germline CDR1 and CDR2: SGHTA and FQGTGA. As DNA, the CDR3 is TGTGCCAGCAGCCCGATGGGACGGGAGTACAATGAGCAGTTCTTC. Protein: CASSPMGREYNEQFF.

This clonotype was observed a handful of times. V and J are TRBV24-1 and TRBJ2-3; D might be TRBD1 (6 bases). This CDR3 spans 15 amino acids. V was clipped by 5 bases and J by 2 bases, with 13 bases between them. CDR1 is KGHDR and CDR2 is SFDVKD in the germline V gene. CDR3 sequence (DNA): TGTGCCACCAGTGCCCCCCAGGGGCACACAGATACGCAGTATTTT. Translation gives CATSAPQGHTDTQYF.

This clonotype was found a few times. The DNA for the CDR3 is TGTGCCAGCAGTTTAGGGGATCAGCCCCAGCATTTT. Translating it yields CASSLGDQPQHF. The chain recombines TRBV12-3 or TRBV12-4 with TRBJ1-5; no reliable D call. The CDR3 loop spans 12 amino acids. V shed 1 base and J shed 5 bases, with 3 bases lying between them.

This clonotype was observed a few times. The rearrangement links TRBV20-1 to TRBJ2-5, with D possibly being TRBD1 or TRBD2 (5 bases each). Trimming shortened V by 3 bases and J by 11 bases, and 22 bases separated the two germline ends. The CDR3 consists of 14 residues. The germline V gene has CDR1 DFQATT and CDR2 SNEGSKA (reference sequence). CDR3 nucleotides: TGCAGTGCTAGCCCTAGGGGCGCGAGGGTAGAGCAGTACTTC. Its protein is CSASPRGARVEQYF.

This clonotype was counted only a few times. This rearrangement joins TRBV7-6 to TRBJ2-4; D gene ambiguous. CDR1 is SGHVS and CDR2 is FNYEAQ in the germline V gene. The CDR3 has 13 residues. The germline V and J ends were trimmed by 5 bases and 7 bases, with 12 bases remaining between them. CDR3 region: CASSPPGWNIQYF. Here the CDR3 DNA reads TGTGCCAGCAGCCCCCCTGGGTGGAACATTCAGTACTTC.

The chain has TRBV7-8 and TRBJ2-3, with D possibly called TRBD1 or TRBD2 (5 bases each). The DNA end favors TRBJ2-1, so the J call may be wrong. Germline loops: CDR1 SGHVS, CDR2 FQNEAQ. This CDR3 is 16 amino acids long. CDR3 sequence reads: CASSPGTENMYNEQFF. The CDR3 nucleotides are TGTGCCAGCAGCCCCGGGACGGAAAATATGTACAATGAGCAGTTCTTC.

The chain has TRBV5-5 and TRBJ2-3; D is undetermined. The CDR3 runs 14 residues. Trimming shortened V by 0 bases and J by 2 bases, and 7 bases separated the two germline ends. Germline V gene sequence: CDR1 SGHKS, CDR2 YYEKEE (reference sequence). The CDR3 protein is CASSLVGATDTQYF. In nucleotides, the CDR3 is TGTGCCAGCAGCTTGGTAGGCGCCACAGATACGCAGTATTTT.

Turning to this clonotype: A read error is likely, as this CDR3 ends without the conserved phenylalanine or tryptophan. No DNA is shown, since the ends of the CDR3 on it are uncertain; the CDR3 is the one TCRdb lists. The chain couples TRBV6-2 or TRBV6-3 to TRBJ2-5. The CDR3 has 17 amino acids, counting both end residues. The germline CDR1 and CDR2 sequences are MNHEY and SVGEGT. CDR3 protein: CASSYSSKGTYGYTFGS.

The chain employs TRBV11-1 and TRBJ2-1; 7 bases are shared with TRBD1. The last part of the DNA fits TRBJ2-5 better; the J call may be wrong. Germline V gene sequence: CDR1 SGHAT, CDR2 FQDESV (reference sequence). This CDR3 has 15 residues. The CDR3 sequence is CASSLGGTVQETQYF. The CDR3 bases are TGTGCCAGCAGCTTAGGTGGGACAGTACAAGAGACCCAGTACTTC.

There are a few counts of this clonotype. The chain is built from TRBV7-3 and TRBJ2-7, with a possible D match to TRBD2 (6 bases). The J call is in doubt because the DNA end fits TRBJ2-1 better. Germline CDR1 and CDR2: SGHTA and FQGTGA. This CDR3 contains 15 residues. The CDR3 DNA reads TGTGCCAGCAGCTTAATCGGGAGTGGTAGGAATGAGCAGTTCTTC. Protein product: CASSLIGSGRNEQFF.

This chain connects TRBV7-9 to TRBJ2-7; D is unresolved. Germline assignment: CDR1 SEHNR and CDR2 FQNEAQ (reference sequence). CDR3 size: 12 residues. The germline V and J ends were trimmed by 3 bases and 2 bases, with 5 bases remaining between them. The CDR3 reads CASSFKAYEQYF. DNA for the CDR3: TGTGCCAGCAGCTTTAAAGCCTACGAGCAGTACTTC.

As regards this clonotype: Relative to the germline gene, one junction end is altered; a read error may explain this. The gene calls are TRBV7-4 and TRBJ2-4, with D possibly matching TRBD1 (5 bases). The end of the DNA fits TRBJ2-5 better, so the J call may be wrong. The CDR3 has 15 residues. Germline V gives CDR1 SGHVT, CDR2 SQSDAQ. The CDR3 nucleotides are TGTGCCGGCAGCGTATTTGGGTTTAGGGGAGAGACCCAGTACTTC. Its translation: CAGSVFGFRGETQYF.

The chain employs TRBV19 and TRBJ2-7; D is perhaps TRBD1 (8 bases). The J call may be mistaken, given a closer DNA end match to TRBJ2-5. This CDR3 spans 14 amino acids. Germline values: CDR1 LNHDA, CDR2 SQIVND (reference sequence). CDR3 in amino acids: CASRDRGGQETQYF. The DNA for the CDR3 is TGTGCCAGTAGAGACAGGGGAGGGCAAGAGACCCAGTACTTC.

The genes are TRBV6-6 and TRBJ2-1; 8 bases match TRBD1. Near its end, the DNA agrees better with TRBJ2-7, so the J call may be wrong. Germline CDR1 and CDR2: MNHNY and SVGAGI (reference sequence). The CDR3 has 14 residues. The CDR3 bases are TGTGCCAGCAAGGGACAGGAATTCCCCTACGAGCAGTACTTC. Translation: CASKGQEFPYEQYF.

The chain employs TRBV7-6 and TRBJ1-1; tentatively, D is TRBD1 (6 bases). Per germline, CDR1 SGHVS and CDR2 FNYEAQ. Trimming took off 4 bases at V and 5 bases at J, with 11 bases between the two ends. The CDR3 loop spans 13 amino acids. The CDR3 spells CASSSQGSTEAFF. CDR3 DNA: TGTGCCAGCAGCTCGCAGGGGAGTACTGAAGCTTTCTTT. Combining the CDR3 with reference TRBV7-6 and TRBJ1-1 gives the whole variable domain GAGVSQSPRYKVTKRGQDVALRCDPISGHVSLYWYRQALGQGPEFLTYFNYEAQQDKSGLPNDRFSAERPEGSISTLTIQRTEQRDSAMYRCASSSQGSTEAFFGQGTRLTVV.

This clonotype was observed many times. V and J are TRBV28 and TRBJ1-5; D might be TRBD1 (5 bases). From germline, CDR1 is MDHEN and CDR2 SYDVKM. The CDR3 runs 16 residues. V dropped 6 bases and J dropped 2 bases, with 17 bases sitting between them. In DNA form, the CDR3 reads TGTGCCAGCAGCTCCCGGGGGGGTGCGGGCAATCAGCCCCAGCATTTT. Residues: CASSSRGGAGNQPQHF.

The chain uses TRBV6-1 and TRBJ1-2, with a tentative D call TRBD1 (5 bases). CDR3 length: 12 residues. Germline V gene lookup returns CDR1 MNHNS and CDR2 SASEGT. The V end lost 6 bases, the J end lost 4 bases, and 9 bases lay between the germline ends. CDR3 nucleotides: TGTGCCAGCAGCGGAGGGACCTATGGCTACACCTTC. This translates into CASSGGTYGYTF.

This chain joins TRBV10-2 and TRBJ2-1; D unresolved. CDR1 is WSHSY and CDR2 is SAAADI in the germline V gene. The CDR3 has 12 amino acids. Trimming cost V 6 bases and J 8 bases, with 11 bases left between them. The CDR3 DNA follows: TGCGCCAGCAGGCTGGAGTTCGATGAGCAGTTCTTC. Residues: CASRLEFDEQFF.

This sequence joins TRBV12-5 and TRBJ2-4, with 9 positions matching TRBD1. The DNA matches TRBJ2-7 better at its end, which makes the J call doubtful. This CDR3 comprises 14 residues. In germline, CDR1 is LGHNT, CDR2 FRNRAP. This chain's CDR3 is CASGPTGGDYEQYF. Here the CDR3 DNA reads TGTGCTAGTGGCCCGACAGGGGGTGACTACGAGCAGTACTTC.

The chain links TRBV6-9 to TRBJ1-1; 10 nucleotides agree with TRBD1. The ends lost 5 bases at V and 5 bases at J; junction bases unmatched: 5. Germline V gene lookup returns CDR1 MNHGY and CDR2 SVAAGI. CDR3 length equals 14 residues. CDR3 sequence: CASSTDRGRTEAFF. In DNA form, the CDR3 reads TGTGCCAGCAGTACGGACAGGGGGAGGACTGAAGCTTTCTTT.

The V and J genes are TRBV7-4 and TRBJ2-4; 8 bases are a match to TRBD2. The J call could be wrong; TRBJ2-5 is a better fit for the DNA end. The germline gives CDR1 SGHVT, CDR2 SQSDAQ. The CDR3 consists of 14 residues. The CDR3, as DNA: TGTGCCAGCAGCCTTACAGGGACTAGAGAGACCCAGTACTTC. Translating it yields CASSLTGTRETQYF.

The CDR3 coding sequence is TGTGCCAGCAGCTTAGCCGGGACAGGGGAGGAGACCCAGTACTTC. Residues: CASSLAGTGEETQYF. The J gene is TRBJ2-5, the V gene TRBV7-2; 10 bases line up with TRBD1. Germline V gene lookup returns CDR1 SGHTA and CDR2 FQGNSA. CDR3 length: 15 amino acids. The V segment lost 0 bases and the J segment 5 bases; nucleotides outside the gene matches: 3.

The chain links TRBV7-4 to TRBJ1-1; unclear D gene. CDR1 SGHVT and CDR2 SQSDAQ come from the germline V gene. Between the trimmed V and J ends, which lost 3 bases and 1 base, there was a span of 9 bases. This CDR3 spans 14 amino acids. The DNA for the CDR3 is TGTGCCAGCAGCTTGGGCTTCGGGAACACTGAAGCTTTCTTT. Amino acid sequence: CASSLGFGNTEAFF. Based on the CDR3 plus reference TRBV7-4 and TRBJ1-1, the full variable domain is GAGVSQSPRYKVAKRGRDVALRCDSISGHVTLYWYRQTLGQGSEVLTYSQSDAQRDKSGRPSGRFSAERPERSVSTLKIQRTEQGDSAVYLCASSLGFGNTEAFFGQGTRLTVV.

The chain is built from TRBV28 and TRBJ2-2; D call uncertain. The J call is uncertain, as TRBJ1-1 better fits the DNA end. Germline loops: CDR1 MDHEN, CDR2 SYDVKM. CDR3 length: 14 amino acids. The CDR3 is CASSSERTSAEAFF. CDR3 in DNA: TGTGCCAGCAGTTCGGAGAGGACTAGCGCTGAAGCTTTCTTT.

This clonotype was seen more than once but under ten times. The rearrangement uses TRBV7-6 and TRBJ2-3; D possibly corresponds to TRBD1 (5 bases). Per germline, CDR1 SGHVS and CDR2 FNYEAQ. Trimming shortened V by 1 base and J by 6 bases, and 5 bases separated the two germline ends. This CDR3 has 12 residues. The CDR3 DNA reads as TGTGCCAGCAGCTTAGAGGGGGATACGCAGTATTTT. Protein sequence: CASSLEGDTQYF.

This clonotype was observed a single time. The chain combines TRBV28 with TRBJ1-2; D possibly corresponds to TRBD1 (6 bases). Germline values: CDR1 MDHEN, CDR2 SYDVKM. With 4 bases removed from V and 5 bases from J, the gap between germline ends came to 14 bases. The CDR3 is 14 residues long. CDR3 sequence: CASSSSGTSYGYTF. The CDR3, as DNA: TGTGCCAGCAGTTCTTCTGGGACATCATATGGCTACACCTTC.

This clonotype has more than one count but fewer than ten. This chain links TRBV3-1 with TRBJ1-1, with 9 bases that match TRBD1. Germline CDR1 LGHDT, CDR2 YNNKEL (reference sequence). V lost 4 bases and J lost 9; bases outside the gene matches: 9. CDR3 length: 14 residues. The CDR3 protein is CASSPRGGQGKAFF. CDR3 sequence (DNA): TGTGCCAGCAGCCCTCGTGGCGGACAGGGGAAAGCTTTCTTT.

The gene calls are TRBV12-3 or TRBV12-4 and TRBJ2-1; 9 positions agree with TRBD2. Unmatched junction bases numbered 6, after V lost 7 bases and J lost 2 bases. This CDR3 contains 15 residues. The chain's CDR3 is CASTRSSGAYNEQFF. The CDR3 DNA sequence: TGTGCCAGCACCCGATCTAGCGGGGCCTACAATGAGCAGTTCTTC.

Only a few counts were recorded for this clonotype. Here the CDR3 omits its conserved ending phenylalanine or tryptophan, so a read error is the likely source. The DNA is omitted, as the CDR3 cannot be located on it reliably, and the CDR3 follows TCRdb's listing. The chain employs TRBV28 and TRBJ2-5; TRBD2 was called by the table and not checked on the DNA. The CDR3 is 17 residues long, counting both termini. The germline V gene has CDR1 MDHEN and CDR2 SYDVKM. CDR3 sequence: CASSLGWHGGRGYTFGS.